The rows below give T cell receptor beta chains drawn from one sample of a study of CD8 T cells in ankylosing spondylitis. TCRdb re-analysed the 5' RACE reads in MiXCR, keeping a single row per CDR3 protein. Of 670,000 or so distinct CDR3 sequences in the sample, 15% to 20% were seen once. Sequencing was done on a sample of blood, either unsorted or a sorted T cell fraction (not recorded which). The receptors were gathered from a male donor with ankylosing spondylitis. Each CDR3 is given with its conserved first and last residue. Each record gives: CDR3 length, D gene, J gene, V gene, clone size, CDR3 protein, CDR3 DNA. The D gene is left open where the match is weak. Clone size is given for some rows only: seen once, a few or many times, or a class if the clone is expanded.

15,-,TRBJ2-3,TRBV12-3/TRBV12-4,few,CASTISGASTDTQYF,TGTGCCAGCACGATTAGCGGTGCTAGCACAGATACGCAGTATTTT
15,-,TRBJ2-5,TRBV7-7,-,CASSLAGGAGETQYF,TGTGCCAGCAGCTTAGCAGGCGGGGCGGGAGAGACCCAGTACTTC
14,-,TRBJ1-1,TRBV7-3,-,CASSQTGKNTEAFF,TGTGCCAGCAGCCAAACGGGGAAAAACACTGAAGCTTTCTTT
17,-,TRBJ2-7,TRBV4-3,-,CASSQDRSSYAPGEQYF,TGCGCCAGCAGCCAAGATCGTAGTAGTTACGCCCCAGGCGAGCAGTACTTC
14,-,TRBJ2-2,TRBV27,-,CASSWGARTGELFF,TGTGCCAGCAGTTGGGGGGCGCGTACCGGGGAGCTGTTTTTT
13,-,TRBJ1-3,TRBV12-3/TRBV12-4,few,CASSSLAGNTIYF,TGTGCCAGCAGTTCCCTCGCTGGAAACACCATATATTTT
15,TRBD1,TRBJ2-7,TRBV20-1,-,CSARGDRGPPYEQYF,TGCAGTGCTAGAGGGGACAGGGGTCCCCCCTACGAGCAGTACTTC
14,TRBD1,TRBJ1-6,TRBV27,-,CASSFRQGYSPLHF,TGTGCCAGCAGTTTCCGACAGGGGTATTCACCCCTCCACTTT
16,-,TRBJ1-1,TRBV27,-,CASSSTLRQALGEAFF,TGTGCCAGCAGTTCAACCCTGAGACAGGCGCTAGGTGAAGCTTTCTTT
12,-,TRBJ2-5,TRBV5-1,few,CASSLSDGAQYF,TGCGCCAGCAGCTTGAGCGACGGGGCCCAGTACTTC
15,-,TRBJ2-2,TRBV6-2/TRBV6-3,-,CASSYDGANTGELFF,TGTGCCAGCAGTTACGACGGCGCGAACACCGGGGAGCTGTTTTTT
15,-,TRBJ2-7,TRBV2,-,CASSGGTGSSYEQYF,TGTGCCAGCAGTGGGGGAACAGGGAGCTCCTACGAGCAGTACTTC
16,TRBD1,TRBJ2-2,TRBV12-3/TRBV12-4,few,CASSAPGQGRTGELFF,TGTGCCAGCAGCGCCCCGGGACAGGGGCGCACCGGGGAGCTGTTTTTT
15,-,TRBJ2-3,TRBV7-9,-,CASTSRGEGTDTQYF,TGTGCCAGCACTTCCAGGGGGGAAGGCACAGATACGCAGTATTTT
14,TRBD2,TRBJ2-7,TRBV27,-,CASSLGLVSDEQYF,TGTGCCAGCAGTTTAGGACTAGTGAGTGACGAGCAGTACTTC
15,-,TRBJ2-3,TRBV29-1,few,CSAEGTHPSTDTQYF,TGCAGCGCCGAGGGGACTCACCCTAGCACAGATACGCAGTATTTT
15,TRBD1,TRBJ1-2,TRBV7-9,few,CASSSTGAVNYGYTF,TGTGCCAGCAGCTCGACAGGGGCCGTTAACTATGGCTACACCTTC
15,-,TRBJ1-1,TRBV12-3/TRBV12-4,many,CASSLNPSGATEAFF,TGTGCCAGCAGTTTAAACCCTTCTGGGGCCACTGAAGCTTTCTTT
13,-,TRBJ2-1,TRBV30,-,CAWSVTGYNEQFF,TGTGCCTGGAGCGTAACAGGATACAATGAGCAGTTCTTC
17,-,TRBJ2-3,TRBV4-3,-,CASSQEVTGSGTDTQYF,TGCGCCAGCAGCCAAGAAGTAACGGGATCGGGCACAGATACGCAGTATTTT
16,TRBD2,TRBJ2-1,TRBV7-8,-,CASSPHGLAGDNEQFF,TGTGCCAGCAGCCCCCATGGACTAGCGGGGGACAATGAGCAGTTCTTC
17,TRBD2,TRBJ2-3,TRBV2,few,CASSAVAGGSSTDTQYF,TGTGCCAGCAGTGCGGTAGCGGGGGGGTCTAGCACAGATACGCAGTATTTT
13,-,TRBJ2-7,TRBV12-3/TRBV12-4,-,CASSSSHLYEQYF,TGTGCCAGCAGTTCCTCACACCTCTACGAGCAGTACTTC
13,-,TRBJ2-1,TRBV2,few,CASSGLGWDEQFF,TGTGCCAGCAGTGGTTTGGGGTGGGATGAGCAGTTCTTC
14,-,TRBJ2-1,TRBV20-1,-,CSAPRVSSYNEQFF,TGCAGTGCTCCGCGGGTTAGCTCCTACAATGAGCAGTTCTTC
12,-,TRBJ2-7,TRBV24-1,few,CATQDPGNEQYF,TGTGCCACCCAAGACCCCGGGAACGAGCAGTACTTC
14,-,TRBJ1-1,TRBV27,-,CASSFSSLGTEAFF,TGTGCCAGCAGTTTCTCCAGTTTAGGCACTGAAGCTTTCTTT
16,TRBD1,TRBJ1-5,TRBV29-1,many,CSVTTPGQGQNQPQHF,TGCAGCGTGACCACCCCGGGACAGGGACAGAATCAGCCCCAGCATTTT
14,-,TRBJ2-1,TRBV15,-,CATSSPGLYNEQFF,TGTGCCACCAGCAGCCCGGGACTCTACAATGAGCAGTTCTTC
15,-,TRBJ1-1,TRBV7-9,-,CASSFVRGTTDEAFF,TGTGCCAGCAGCTTCGTTCGGGGAACGACGGATGAAGCTTTCTTT
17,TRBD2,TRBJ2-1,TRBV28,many,CASSFGGTSGSSNEQFF,TGTGCCAGCAGTTTTGGGGGCACTAGCGGGAGTAGTAATGAGCAGTTCTTC
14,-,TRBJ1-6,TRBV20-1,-,CSARADGVNSPLHF,TGCAGTGCTAGGGCGGACGGGGTTAATTCACCCCTCCACTTT
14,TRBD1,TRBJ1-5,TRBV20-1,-,CSARVTGEGQPQHF,TGCAGTGCTAGAGTTACAGGGGAGGGACAGCCCCAGCATTTT
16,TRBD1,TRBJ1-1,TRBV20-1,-,CSARQTGGTANTEAFF,TGCAGTGCTAGACAGACCGGGGGGACAGCGAACACTGAAGCTTTCTTT
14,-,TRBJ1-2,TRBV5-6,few,CASSLWEGPYGYTF,TGTGCCAGCAGCTTATGGGAGGGCCCCTATGGCTACACCTTC
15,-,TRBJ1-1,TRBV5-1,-,CASSLDPQGNTEAFF,TGCGCCAGCAGCTTGGATCCACAGGGGAACACTGAAGCTTTCTTT
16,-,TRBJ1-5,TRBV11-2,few,CASSLDRVGAGQPQHF,TGTGCCAGCAGCTTAGATCGTGTGGGTGCGGGTCAGCCCCAGCATTTT
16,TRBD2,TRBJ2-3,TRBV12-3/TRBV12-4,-,CASSFWGGKDADTQYF,TGTGCCAGCAGTTTCTGGGGGGGAAAGGACGCAGATACGCAGTATTTT